This TCR beta chain was identified during a study of early T cells in non-severe SARS-CoV-2 infection. The study's findings and limits: Database matching using VDJdb favored anti-spike CD8 responses, with private and CD4 specificities left missing.

This clonotype was recorded at least ten times. Its specificity is not known. Unique molecular identifier tags were affixed to discrete cDNA molecules. TCRdb fed the 5' RACE reads into MiXCR, producing one record per CDR3 protein. The sample has around 50,000 distinct CDR3 sequences; about 4.1% are singletons. The clonotype comes from an adult who was a healthcare worker with PCR-confirmed SARS-CoV-2 infection or an uninfected control (not recorded which). Sequenced sample: whole blood.

The CDR3 loop reads CASSLESNYGYTF. Written as DNA, the CDR3 is TGTGCCAGCAGCTTGGAGTCTAACTATGGCTACACCTTC. The rearrangement links TRBV7-9 to TRBJ1-2; D is undetermined. The CDR3 sequence is 13 residues long. The germline V gene has CDR1 SEHNR and CDR2 FQNEAQ (reference sequence). The V end lost 3 bases, the J end lost 0 bases, and 5 bases lay between the germline ends.